This T cell receptor beta chain emerged from a study of a mutant IDH1 vaccine in newly diagnosed glioma. V lost 2 bases, J lost 1 base, and 11 bases lay in between. Germline CDR1 reads SEHNR; CDR2 reads FQNEAQ (reference sequence). This CDR3 is built from 15 residues. Only in-frame clones appear in the TCRdb table, and some are missing; sequencing was by immunoSEQ multiplex PCR. The sample holds roughly 70,000 clones, 70% to 90% seen once. Time point given: baseline, week 1 (first vaccination visit). Treatment given: pre-vaccination baseline after standard-of-care therapy. Donor tumors were new WHO grade 3 or 4 IDH1-mutant, ATRX-lost astrocytomas.

The rearrangement links TRBV7-9 to TRBJ1-1; D gene uncertain. The specimen comprised PBMCs, sampled from a glioma patient treated with radiotherapy, temozolomide or both. The TCR comes from a man aged 25-40 years with glioma. CDR3 nucleotide sequence: TGTGCCAGCAGCTTACCGGGGAATAGGAACACTGAAGCTTTCTTT. Translated: CASSLPGNRNTEAFF.